The entry below gives a single TCR beta chain sequence along with its context. Its target is unknown. The data derive from a study of OX40 agonist ivuxolimab in advanced cancers. Study at large: Therapy given before enrollment (anti-PD-1, anti-PD-L1 or anti-CTLA-4) was allowed, and 40% to 50% had some. Three patients had partial responses: one hepatocellular carcinoma, two cutaneous melanoma. Findings and limits, study-wide: A proportion of nonresponders additionally exhibited low normalized T-cell clonal expansion.

Blood specimens came from baseline, cycle 4 day 1, and cycle 7 day 1. The CDR3 totals 14 residues. Trimming took off 2 bases at V and 7 bases at J, with 11 bases between the two ends. In germline, CDR1 is MNHNS, CDR2 SASEGT. Data came from immunoSEQ multiplex PCR; TCRdb stores just in-frame clones and leaves some out. The sample contains about 66,000 clones, roughly 90% of which appear only once. The TCR comes from an adult with an advanced solid tumor such as melanoma, head and neck, liver or kidney cancer. This chain joins TRBV6-1 and TRBJ1-4; D is perhaps TRBD1 (5 bases). The material was CD4+ or CD8+ T cells sorted from blood, obtained in a trial of the OX40 agonist ivuxolimab. For the CDR3, the DNA is TGTGCCAGCAGTGAACTACTCGGGGCTGAAAAACTGTTTTTT. It codes for CASSELLGAEKLFF.